This passage covers 21 T cell receptor beta chains from one sample sequenced in a study of blood T cells in healthy people across ages. Using a J-beta primer mix together with a sample-barcoded 5' primer, a second PCR was run for roughly 7 to 11 cycles. TCRdb itself ran the 5' RACE reads through MiXCR, one entry per CDR3 protein. This sample carries 750,000 to 1,000,000 distinct CDR3 sequences, roughly 28% of them seen once, and the ten largest clones take about 9.4%. This sample was also put to use in a study of T cells of mothers and their children.

The sample consisted of blood. Source of these receptors: a woman in her forties in good health.

This clonotype was detected ten times or more. This sequence joins TRBV7-6 and TRBJ2-7, with unresolved D. The CDR3 covers 15 residues. CDR1 and CDR2 (germline): SGHVS, FNYEAQ. Deletions cut 5 bases from V and 2 bases from J, with 16 bases between. This CDR3 is CASSPTHRITYEQYF. CDR3 sequence (DNA): TGTGCCAGCAGCCCGACGCATCGCATAACCTACGAGCAGTACTTC. Filled out from reference TRBV7-6 and TRBJ2-7, the complete variable domain reads GAGVSQSPRYKVTKRGQDVALRCDPISGHVSLYWYRQALGQGPEFLTYFNYEAQQDKSGLPNDRFSAERPEGSISTLTIQRTEQRDSAMYRCASSPTHRITYEQYFGPGTRLTVT.

A note on this clonotype: The junction departs from germline at one end; a sequencing error may be responsible. This chain joins TRBV11-1 and TRBJ2-4; D is unclear. This CDR3 has 16 residues. Germline CDR1 SGHAT, CDR2 FQDESV (reference sequence). CDR3 nucleotide sequence: TGCGCCAGCAGCCAAGGCGGTAAAAGGGTGAATCACATTCAGTACTTC. Its protein is CASSQGGKRVNHIQYF.

The sample holds a few counts of this clonotype. This chain uses TRBV12-3 or TRBV12-4 with TRBJ2-7; D is unresolved. The ends were cut back, 4 bases at V and 9 bases at J, with 10 bases in the middle. The length of the CDR3 is 11 residues. This CDR3 is CASSSYGRQYF. The CDR3 DNA reads as TGTGCCAGCAGTTCCTACGGCCGGCAGTACTTC.

The rearrangement links TRBV6-2 or TRBV6-3 to TRBJ2-3; D gene uncertain. The CDR3 has 14 residues. V lost 0 bases and J lost 5, with 9 bases in between. CDR1 and CDR2 from the germline V gene are MNHEY and SVGEGT. The CDR3 DNA sequence: TGTGCCAGCAGTTACTCTAGTGAGGAAGATACGCAGTATTTT. Amino acid sequence: CASSYSSEEDTQYF.

V and J are TRBV12-3 or TRBV12-4 and TRBJ1-5; no firm D call. Trimming shortened V by 2 bases and J by 11 bases, and 10 bases separated the two germline ends. CDR3 length: 12 amino acids. This CDR3 is CASSLSGAAQHF. CDR3 nucleotides: TGTGCCAGCAGTTTATCGGGCGCGGCCCAGCATTTT.

Regarding this clonotype: A much larger clonotype is one base distant, so this may be a read error. The gene calls are TRBV7-6 and TRBJ2-7; tentatively, D is TRBD1 or TRBD2 (5 bases each). Trimming pared 0 bases from V and 2 bases from J, leaving 11 bases between. This CDR3 has 15 residues. Germline CDR1 is SGHVS and CDR2 is FNYEAQ. The CDR3 protein is CASSLAGDGPYEQYF. CDR3 in DNA: TGTGCCAGCAGCTTAGCCGGGGACGGCCCCTACGAGCAGTACTTC.

The chain employs TRBV7-9 and TRBJ1-6, with 8 bases fitting TRBD1. CDR3 size: 17 residues. V shed 5 bases and J 4 bases; nucleotides not matched to a gene: 10. From germline, CDR1 is SEHNR and CDR2 FQNEAQ (reference sequence). The CDR3: CASSLGGQGLYNSPLHF. The CDR3 coding sequence is TGTGCCAGCAGCCTAGGCGGACAGGGACTTTATAATTCACCCCTCCACTTT.

Concerning this clonotype: Germline and junction disagree at one end, which may indicate a read error. This chain links TRBV15 with TRBJ1-2; no reliable D call. CDR1 is LNHNV, CDR2 YYDKDF, per germline (reference sequence). The CDR3 extends over 14 amino acids. CDR3 sequence: CATNRSGGRYGYTF. The CDR3 DNA reads as TGTGCCACCAACAGATCGGGTGGAAGGTATGGCTACACCTTC.

The chain recombines TRBV28 with TRBJ1-5; the match to TRBD1 covers 9 bases. In germline, CDR1 is MDHEN, CDR2 SYDVKM. This CDR3 has 15 amino acids. V was pared by 1 base and J by 6 bases, with 4 bases of the junction left unmatched. The CDR3 DNA follows: TGTGCCAGCAGTTTATTTACAGGGGGCGGTCAGCCCCAGCATTTT. It is translated as CASSLFTGGGQPQHF.

The table lists this clonotype with many counts. The chain uses TRBV5-4 and TRBJ2-5; unclear D gene. Germline CDR1 SGHNT, CDR2 YYREEE (reference sequence). V dropped 4 bases and J dropped 3 bases, with 10 bases sitting between them. The CDR3 extends over 13 amino acids. The CDR3 sequence: CASSPAVKETQYF. DNA of the CDR3: TGTGCCAGCAGCCCAGCAGTGAAAGAGACCCAGTACTTC.

Concerning this clonotype itself: Germline and junction disagree at one end, which may indicate a read error. The chain uses TRBV15 and TRBJ1-1, with D perhaps matching TRBD1 (5 bases). Germline CDR1 reads LNHNV; CDR2 reads YYDKDF (reference sequence). The CDR3 contains 16 residues. Here the CDR3 reads CATSRGGGGSGTGAFF. In DNA, the CDR3 is TGTGCCACCAGCAGAGGAGGTGGGGGGAGTGGGACTGGAGCTTTCTTT.

This chain links TRBV28 with TRBJ2-3; no reliable D call. The CDR3 length is 14 residues. Germline assignment: CDR1 MDHEN and CDR2 SYDVKM. Trimming left V 5 bases short and J 4 bases short, with 13 bases between. The CDR3 DNA reads as TGTGCCAGCAGTCCCACTATACGGCCAGATACGCAGTATTTT. Translation: CASSPTIRPDTQYF.

The J gene is TRBJ1-4, the V gene TRBV4-1; D is perhaps TRBD1 (5 bases). Trimming pared 2 bases from V and 7 bases from J, leaving 11 bases between. The CDR3 is 14 residues long. Germline lookup yields CDR1 MGHRA and CDR2 YSYEKL. CDR3 sequence reads: CASSQQGPGEKLFF. The CDR3 coding sequence is TGCGCCAGCAGCCAACAGGGTCCGGGTGAAAAACTGTTTTTT.

A few counts support this clonotype. J is TRBJ2-2 and V is TRBV6-5; 7 bases fit TRBD2. The CDR3 covers 17 residues. Germline-derived CDR1 and CDR2 are MNHEY and SVGAGI. The V gene end was trimmed by 0 bases and the J gene end by 1 base; junction bases not matched to a gene: 5. The CDR3 sequence: CASSYSPGEGNTGELFF. The CDR3 DNA sequence: TGTGCCAGCAGTTACTCGCCCGGGGAGGGGAACACCGGGGAGCTGTTTTTT.

In DNA form, the CDR3 reads TGTGCCAGCAGCCTGGGACAGGGAACGAACACTGAAGCTTTCTTT. Protein sequence: CASSLGQGTNTEAFF. The V call is TRBV2, the J call TRBJ1-1; 9 nucleotides agree with TRBD1. Germline V CDR1 and CDR2: SNHLY, FYNNEI. This CDR3 has 15 amino acids. After removal of 6 bases from V and 1 base from J, the junction contained 6 bases not matched to a gene.

The chain carries TRBV12-3 or TRBV12-4 and TRBJ2-3; D possibly corresponds to TRBD2 (5 bases). This CDR3 is built from 17 residues. Trimming pared 1 base from V and 4 bases from J, leaving 18 bases between. CDR3 DNA: TGTGCCAGCAGTTTAGAACCCAGCGGACTGGGAGCAGATACGCAGTATTTT. It codes for CASSLEPSGLGADTQYF.

In this sample, this clonotype turned up many times. The chain is built from TRBV2 and TRBJ2-3; 8 positions match TRBD2. This CDR3 contains 14 residues. The ends lost 8 bases at V and 2 bases at J; junction bases unmatched: 6. Germline V lookup: CDR1 SNHLY, CDR2 FYNNEI. The CDR3 is CASETSGDTDTQYF. The CDR3 coding sequence is TGTGCCAGCGAAACTAGCGGCGACACAGATACGCAGTATTTT.

This clonotype was picked up a small number of times. The chain has TRBV29-1 and TRBJ2-1; no firm D call. The CDR3 spans 13 residues. The germline V and J ends were trimmed by 5 bases and 0 bases, with 8 bases remaining between them. The germline gives CDR1 SQVTM, CDR2 ANQGSEA. CDR3 nucleotide sequence: TGCAGCGTTCCCACGGGCTCCTACAATGAGCAGTTCTTC. This translates into CSVPTGSYNEQFF.

This clonotype was recorded a few times. V and J are TRBV20-1 and TRBJ1-1, with 9 bases fitting TRBD1. The germline V gene encodes CDR1 DFQATT and CDR2 SNEGSKA (reference sequence). The CDR3 is 14 amino acids. The V gene end was trimmed by 5 bases and the J gene end by 4 bases; junction bases not matched to a gene: 8. The CDR3 spells CSAQTWDRATEAFF. CDR3 coding DNA: TGCAGTGCTCAGACTTGGGACAGGGCCACTGAAGCTTTCTTT.

V usage is TRBV9 and J usage is TRBJ1-1, with 8 bases lining up with TRBD1. Germline V CDR1 and CDR2: SGDLS, YYNGEE. There are 15 residues in the CDR3. After removal of 3 bases from V and 5 bases from J, the junction contained 9 bases not matched to a gene. The CDR3 sequence: CASSETGEGWTEAFF. In DNA, the CDR3 is TGTGCCAGCAGCGAGACAGGGGAAGGTTGGACTGAAGCTTTCTTT.

This clonotype was seen more than once but under ten times. The V and J genes are TRBV29-1 and TRBJ1-1, with D possibly being TRBD1 (5 bases). This CDR3 is built from 13 residues. V was cut by 7 bases and J by 2 bases, with 14 bases left in between. Per germline, CDR1 SQVTM and CDR2 ANQGSEA. The CDR3 nucleotides are TGCAGCGGGGGGTCGGGGGGAAACACTGAAGCTTTCTTT. Encoded protein: CSGGSGGNTEAFF.